This entry lists 20 T cell receptor beta chains sequenced from one sample in a study of regulatory T cells in long-lasting Graves disease. As to time point: newly diagnosed GD, antithyroid drugs for less than 3 months. Generation of the TCR library employed RNA extracted from PBMCs. With iRepertoire HTBI primers and Arm-PCR of CDR3 regions, TCR beta libraries were built. Via MiXCR, TCRdb re-called the multiplex PCR reads, giving one row per CDR3 protein. Of around 250,000 distinct CDR3 sequences detected, just over 20% appear once; the ten largest clones hold 11% to 15%. The source material was peripheral blood mononuclear cells (PBMCs), sampled at new diagnosis, from a patient treated with antithyroid drugs. Receptors were obtained from a female donor with Graves disease.

In its sample, this clonotype was seen many times. J is TRBJ1-1 and V is TRBV20-1; tentative D call: TRBD1 (6 bases). The CDR3 runs to 13 residues. The V end was cut by 7 bases, the J end by 3 bases, with 15 bases between. CDR1 DFQATT and CDR2 SNEGSKA come from the germline V gene (reference sequence). CDR3 residues: CSESQGLDTEAFF. CDR3 nucleotide sequence: TGCAGTGAATCGCAGGGGTTGGACACTGAAGCTTTCTTT.

At least ten counts were recorded for this clonotype. The J gene is TRBJ2-5, the V gene TRBV7-2, with unresolved D. Germline V CDR1 and CDR2: SGHTA, FQGNSA. The CDR3 extends over 13 amino acids. Trimming shortened V by 1 base and J by 5 bases, and 8 bases separated the two germline ends. CDR3 protein: CASSLGASETQYF. CDR3 bases: TGTGCCAGCAGCTTAGGGGCGTCGGAGACCCAGTACTTC.

This clonotype appeared many times. The chain has TRBV6-1 and TRBJ2-3; D could derive from TRBD1 or TRBD2 (6 bases each). The ends were cut back, 6 bases at V and 7 bases at J, with 20 bases in the middle. The length of the CDR3 is 15 residues. CDR1 and CDR2 from the germline V gene are MNHNS and SASEGT. The CDR3 is CASSPEGGTAHTQYF. The DNA for the CDR3 is TGTGCCAGCAGCCCAGAGGGGGGAACAGCGCATACGCAGTATTTT.

This clonotype was found many times. V usage is TRBV12-3 or TRBV12-4 and J usage is TRBJ2-1; the D is unclear. The ends were cut back, 5 bases at V and 16 bases at J, with 21 bases in the middle. The CDR3 contains 13 residues. The CDR3 DNA is TGTGCCAGCAGTACCTCCTTGGGGTGGTCTTTCTTCTTC. Translating it yields CASSTSLGWSFFF.

This clonotype came up many times. The J gene is TRBJ1-1, the V gene TRBV29-1; D remains unclear. Per germline, CDR1 SQVTM and CDR2 ANQGSEA. Trimming stripped 5 bases from V and 0 bases from J, with 4 bases between. This CDR3 comprises 11 residues. The CDR3 DNA follows: TGCAGCGTTCTTGTGAACACTGAAGCTTTCTTT. The encoded protein is CSVLVNTEAFF.

The sample holds a few counts of this clonotype. This may stem from a read error, because a much larger clone lies one nucleotide away. The chain is built from TRBV12-3 or TRBV12-4 and TRBJ2-7; the D gene is possibly TRBD2 (7 bases). The CDR3 covers 18 residues. Deletions cut 2 bases from V and 5 bases from J, with 25 bases between. The CDR3 DNA reads as TGTGCCAGCAGTTTATGGGGTGGGGGGGGCAGCGCCGGGAACGAGCAGTACTTC. Translating it yields CASSLWGGGGSAGNEQYF.

This clonotype was seen at least ten times. The chain links TRBV7-2 to TRBJ2-6; TRBD2 matches 7 bases. The CDR3 is 16 residues long. Germline CDR1 is SGHTA and CDR2 is FQGNSA. J gave up 0 bases and V 1 base, and 0 bases lay outside the gene matches. In DNA, the CDR3 is TGTGCCAGCAGCTTAGGGGACTACTCTGGGGCCAACGTCCTGACTTTC. This translates into CASSLGDYSGANVLTF.

The table lists this clonotype with many counts. The CDR3 DNA reads as TGCGCCAGCAGCTTGGAGGGGGCGGGTGGATACAATGAGCAGTTCTTC. Translation: CASSLEGAGGYNEQFF. This rearrangement joins TRBV5-1 to TRBJ2-1; TRBD1 agrees at 7 bases. This CDR3 contains 16 residues. With 0 bases clipped from V and 4 bases from J, the junction kept 7 bases outside the gene matches. Germline V gene sequence: CDR1 SGHRS, CDR2 YFSETQ.

This chain links TRBV4-3 with TRBJ1-6; D gene ambiguous. Trimming left V 0 bases short and J 7 bases short, with 10 bases between. This CDR3 comprises 15 residues. The germline gives CDR1 LGHNA, CDR2 YSLEER. The CDR3 protein is CASSQDLSPNSPLHF. CDR3 nucleotides: TGCGCCAGCAGCCAAGATCTTAGCCCAAATTCACCCCTCCACTTT.

This clonotype was seen at least ten times. In DNA, the CDR3 is TGTGGGGCCCGAACCTCTGGGGCCAACGTCCTGACTTTC. This encodes CGARTSGANVLTF. The V and J genes are TRBV28 and TRBJ2-6; D gene unclear. Germline CDR1 MDHEN, CDR2 SYDVKM. This CDR3 has 13 amino acids.

V gene TRBV4-1 combines with J gene TRBJ1-4, with 8 bases identical to TRBD1. The CDR3 is 16 residues long. V gave up 1 base and J gave up 8 bases; unmatched junction bases: 9. Germline V lookup: CDR1 MGHRA, CDR2 YSYEKL. The CDR3 loop is CASSQVTGTGREKLFF. In nucleotides, the CDR3 is TGCGCCAGCAGCCAAGTTACCGGGACAGGTCGGGAAAAACTGTTTTTT.

The chain is built from TRBV6-1 and TRBJ1-4; maybe TRBD1 (6 bases). The V gene's germline CDR1 is MNHNS and CDR2 SASEGT. The V end lost 5 bases, the J end lost 4 bases, and 11 bases lay between the germline ends. The CDR3 is 14 residues long. DNA of the CDR3: TGTGCCAGCAGTATGGACAGTTATAATGAAAAACTGTTTTTT. Translated, it gives CASSMDSYNEKLFF.

Regarding this clonotype: A much larger clone is a single base away; this may be a read error. Here the CDR3 omits its conserved ending phenylalanine or tryptophan, so a read error is the likely source. V usage is TRBV18 and J usage is TRBJ2-2; 8 bases match TRBD1. Germline V gene lookup returns CDR1 KGHSH and CDR2 LQKENI. The CDR3 has 16 residues. The junction had 9 bases not matched to a gene; V was cut back by 3 bases and J by 6 bases. The CDR3 spells CASSPDRVGRAGELFL. The CDR3 nucleotides read TGTGCCAGCTCACCGGACAGGGTTGGACGCGCCGGGGAGCTGTTTCTT.

There are a few counts of this clonotype. The chain recombines TRBV6-1 with TRBJ2-5; the match to TRBD2 covers 10 bases. The germline V gene has CDR1 MNHNS and CDR2 SASEGT. V lost 5 bases and J lost 4; bases outside the gene matches: 1. CDR3 length: 13 amino acids. CDR3 nucleotide sequence: TGTGCCAGCAGTCGACTAGCGGGAGAGACCCAGTACTTC. Translation: CASSRLAGETQYF.

This clonotype showed up many times. The V call is TRBV7-8, the J call TRBJ2-1; TRBD2 matches at 15 bases. CDR1 is SGHVS, CDR2 FQNEAQ, per germline. The CDR3 runs to 16 residues. V lost 5 bases and J lost 7; bases outside the gene matches: 6. For the CDR3, the DNA is TGTGCCAGCAGCCGGACTAGCGGGAGGGCGGGGAATGAGCAGTTCTTC. It codes for CASSRTSGRAGNEQFF.

This clonotype appeared many times. This rearrangement joins TRBV3-1 to TRBJ2-7; TRBD1 is a possible D gene (6 bases). Germline loops: CDR1 LGHDT, CDR2 YNNKEL (reference sequence). Trimming removed 4 bases from V and 0 bases from J, with 13 bases in between. The CDR3 sequence is 15 residues long. CDR3 loop: CASSPQQGNSYEQYF. The CDR3, as DNA: TGTGCCAGCAGCCCTCAACAGGGTAACTCCTACGAGCAGTACTTC.

This clonotype was observed a handful of times. The rearrangement links TRBV25-1 to TRBJ1-4; D not certain. The CDR3 has 11 residues. The germline CDR1 and CDR2 sequences are MGHDK and SYGVNS. The V gene lost 0 bases and the J gene lost 10 bases, with 3 bases spanning the gap. CDR3 loop: CASSEYGKLFF. The CDR3 region has the DNA TGTGCCAGCAGTGAATATGGAAAACTGTTTTTT.

Concerning this clonotype: A far larger clone is just one base off, so this is likely a read error. The chain recombines TRBV12-3 or TRBV12-4 with TRBJ2-3, with D unclear. The CDR3 length is 13 residues. For the CDR3, the DNA is TGTGCCAGCAGCCCCCCAGCTACAGATACGCGGTATTTT. It specifies CASSPPATDTRYF.

A note on this clonotype: Since a much larger clone is just one base distant, this may be a read error. The chain combines TRBV6-2 or TRBV6-3 with TRBJ2-5; 7 bases agree with TRBD2. In germline, CDR1 is MNHEY, CDR2 SVGEGT. The CDR3 runs to 15 residues. CDR3 loop: CASGSGGSLQGTQYF. In DNA, the CDR3 is TGTGCCAGCGGGTCCGGGGGGAGTCTCCAAGGGACCCAGTACTTC.

About this clonotype itself: A far larger clone is just one base off, so this is likely a read error. The chain has TRBV6-2 or TRBV6-3 and TRBJ2-7; 7 positions match TRBD2. From germline, CDR1 is MNHEY and CDR2 SVGEGT. CDR3 length: 16 amino acids. DNA for the CDR3: TGTGCCAGCACTTCCCAGGGAGGGACCGATGCCTACGAGCAGCACTTC. Encoded protein: CASTSQGGTDAYEQHF.